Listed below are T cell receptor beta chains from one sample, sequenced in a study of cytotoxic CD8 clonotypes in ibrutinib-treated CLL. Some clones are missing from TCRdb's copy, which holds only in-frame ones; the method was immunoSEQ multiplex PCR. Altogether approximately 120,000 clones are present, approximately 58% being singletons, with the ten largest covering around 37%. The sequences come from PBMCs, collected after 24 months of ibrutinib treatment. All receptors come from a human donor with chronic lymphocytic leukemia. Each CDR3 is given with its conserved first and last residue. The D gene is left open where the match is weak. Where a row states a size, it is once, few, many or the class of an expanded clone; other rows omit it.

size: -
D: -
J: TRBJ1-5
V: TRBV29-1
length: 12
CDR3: CSVQSSNQPQHF
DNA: TGCAGCGTACAGTCCTCCAATCAGCCCCAGCATTTT

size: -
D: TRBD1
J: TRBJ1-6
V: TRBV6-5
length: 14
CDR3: CASSYGQGYSPLHF
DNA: TGTGCCAGCAGTTACGGACAGGGGTATTCACCCCTCCACTTT

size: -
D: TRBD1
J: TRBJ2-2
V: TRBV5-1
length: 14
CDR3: CASSLGQGTGELFF
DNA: TGCGCCAGCAGCTTGGGACAGGGCACCGGGGAGCTGTTTTTT

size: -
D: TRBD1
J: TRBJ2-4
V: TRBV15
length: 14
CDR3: CATAPDRTKNIQYF
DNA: TGTGCCACCGCCCCGGACAGGACGAAAAACATTCAGTACTTC

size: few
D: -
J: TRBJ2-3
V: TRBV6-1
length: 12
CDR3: CASSASTDTQYF
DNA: TGTGCCAGCAGTGCAAGCACAGATACGCAGTATTTT

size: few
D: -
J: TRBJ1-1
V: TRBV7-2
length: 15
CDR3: CASSRGTGMNTEAFF
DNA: TGTGCCAGCAGCCGAGGGACGGGGATGAACACTGAAGCTTTCTTT

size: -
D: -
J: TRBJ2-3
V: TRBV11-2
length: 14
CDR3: CASSLDYQTDTQYF
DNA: TGTGCCAGCAGCTTAGACTATCAGACAGATACGCAGTATTTT

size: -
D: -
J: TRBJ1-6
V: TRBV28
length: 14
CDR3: CASSDWTANSPLHF
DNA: TGTGCCAGCAGTGATTGGACAGCAAATTCACCCCTCCACTTT

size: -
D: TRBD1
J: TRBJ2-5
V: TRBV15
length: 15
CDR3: CATSRPQGVEETQYF
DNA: TGTGCCACCAGCAGACCACAGGGGGTGGAGGAGACCCAGTACTTC

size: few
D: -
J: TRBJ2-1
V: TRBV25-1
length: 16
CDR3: CASSLGGRTTYNEQFF
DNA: TGTGCCAGCAGTCTCGGTGGGAGGACGACCTACAATGAGCAGTTCTTC

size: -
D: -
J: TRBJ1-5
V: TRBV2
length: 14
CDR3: CASGQIYSNQPQHF
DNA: TGTGCCAGCGGCCAGATTTATAGCAATCAGCCCCAGCATTTT

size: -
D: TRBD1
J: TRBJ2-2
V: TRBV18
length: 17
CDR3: CASSPPTGQGETGELFF
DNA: TGTGCCAGCTCACCACCGACCGGACAGGGGGAAACCGGGGAGCTGTTTTTT

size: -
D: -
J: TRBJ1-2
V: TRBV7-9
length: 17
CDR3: CASSPNPGQRGNYGYTF
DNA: TGTGCCAGCAGCCCAAATCCCGGACAGAGGGGGAACTATGGCTACACCTTC

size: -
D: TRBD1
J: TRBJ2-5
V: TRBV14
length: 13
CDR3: CASRRQGGETQYF
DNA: TGTGCCAGCAGAAGACAGGGCGGAGAGACCCAGTACTTC

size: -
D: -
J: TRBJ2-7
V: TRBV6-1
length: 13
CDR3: CASNDRTPYEQYF
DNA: TGTGCCAGCAATGATAGAACGCCCTACGAGCAGTACTTC

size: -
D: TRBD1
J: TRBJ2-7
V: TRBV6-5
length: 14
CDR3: CASSYKGGEYEQYF
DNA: TGTGCCAGCAGTTATAAAGGGGGCGAGTACGAGCAGTACTTC

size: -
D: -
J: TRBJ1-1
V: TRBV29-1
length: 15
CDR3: CSVLNPGSRDTEAFF
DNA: TGCAGCGTGTTGAACCCAGGGTCGAGGGACACTGAAGCTTTCTTT

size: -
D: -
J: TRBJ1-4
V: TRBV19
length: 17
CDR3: CASSPGGGNPTNEKLFF
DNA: TGTGCCAGTAGTCCCGGTGGGGGGAACCCAACTAATGAAAAACTGTTTTTT

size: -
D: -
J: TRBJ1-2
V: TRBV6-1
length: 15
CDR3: CASTDAGATNYGYTF
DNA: TGTGCCAGCACCGACGCAGGGGCAACTAACTATGGCTACACCTTC